The 30 T cell receptor beta chains presented below share a single source sample, sequenced in a study of shared clonotypes between healthy human individuals. Repertoires were generated with immunoSEQ multiplex PCR, while TCRdb's copy carries only in-frame clones and drops some. Of over 400,000 clones listed, roughly 95% were seen once; the top ten hold about 0.06%. The specimen sequenced was naive CD4+ T cells sorted from blood. Described subset: CD45RA+ positively selected. Source of these receptors: a woman in her twenties or thirties in good health.

This chain connects TRBV29-1 to TRBJ1-1; 9 bases match TRBD1. This CDR3 is built from 15 residues. The V and J ends lost 0 bases and 5 bases, in that order; junction bases with no gene match: 7. Germline loops: CDR1 SQVTM, CDR2 ANQGSEA. CDR3 sequence reads: CSVEDTGGFRTEAFF. The CDR3 nucleotides are TGCAGCGTTGAAGATACAGGGGGCTTTCGAACTGAAGCTTTCTTT.

This clone was observed once. The chain couples TRBV5-1 to TRBJ2-5, with 12 bases matching TRBD2. The CDR3 totals 16 residues. The germline CDR1 and CDR2 sequences are SGHRS and YFSETQ. V was pared by 0 bases and J by 5 bases, with 5 bases of the junction left unmatched. The CDR3 loop reads CASSLELAGGQETQYF. The CDR3, as DNA: TGCGCCAGCAGCTTGGAGCTAGCGGGAGGGCAGGAGACCCAGTACTTC.

The gene calls are TRBV2 and TRBJ1-5; the match to TRBD1 covers 8 bases. The trim removed 1 base at V and 0 bases at J, leaving 8 bases unmatched. The CDR3 sequence is 18 residues long. Germline V gene lookup returns CDR1 SNHLY and CDR2 FYNNEI. In DNA form, the CDR3 reads TGTGCCAGCAGTGAAGGAGGGACAGGTTTAGCTAGCAATCAGCCCCAGCATTTT. This codes for CASSEGGTGLASNQPQHF.

This chain links TRBV5-6 with TRBJ1-5; no clear D. V gave up 5 bases and J gave up 2 bases, with 11 bases separating them. CDR3 length: 14 residues. Germline values: CDR1 SGHDT, CDR2 YYEEEE. As DNA, the CDR3 is TGTGCCAGCAGTTCCCGGGAAGGCAATCAGCCCCAGCATTTT. Translation gives CASSSREGNQPQHF.

The chain combines TRBV27 with TRBJ1-2, with TRBD1 matching 10 bases. CDR1 and CDR2 (germline): MNHEY, SMNVEV (reference sequence). The CDR3 is 13 residues long. Losses at the gene ends were 6 bases for V and 7 bases for J; bases not matched to a gene: 5. The chain's CDR3 is CASRYRDRGGYTF. The CDR3 DNA sequence: TGTGCCAGCAGATACCGGGACAGGGGTGGCTACACCTTC.

As regards this clone: The germline gene is not matched at one end of the junction; a read error may be the cause. The rearrangement joins TRBV11-2 to TRBJ2-7, with 9 bases matching TRBD1. The CDR3 extends over 19 amino acids. Looked up from germline, CDR1 is SGHAT and CDR2 is FQNNGV. The CDR3 spells CASSRRGTGLPAATFRQYF. For the CDR3, the DNA is TGTGCCAGCAGCCGACGGGGGACAGGGCTCCCCGCCGCTACTTTTCGGCAGTACTTT.

The V gene is TRBV13, the J gene TRBJ1-3; D is undetermined. Trimming pared 5 bases from V and 1 base from J, leaving 15 bases between. The CDR3 totals 16 residues. The germline CDR1 and CDR2 sequences are PRHDT and FYEKMQ (reference sequence). DNA for the CDR3: TGTGCCAGCAGCCCTACCTTCGGACGATCTGGAAACACCATATATTTT. The encoded protein is CASSPTFGRSGNTIYF.

The chain joins TRBV30 to TRBJ1-5; D might be TRBD1 (5 bases). Germline CDR1 reads GTSNPN; CDR2 reads SVGIG (reference sequence). The CDR3 totals 13 residues. CDR3: CAWGDGSNQPQHF. In nucleotides, the CDR3 is TGTGCGTGGGGGGATGGTAGCAATCAGCCCCAGCATTTT.

CDR3 loop: CASSWDLGNYGYTF. The CDR3 DNA follows: TGTGCCAGCAGCTGGGACCTCGGTAACTATGGCTACACCTTC. The chain joins TRBV5-6 to TRBJ1-2; D is perhaps TRBD1 (5 bases). V dropped 3 bases and J dropped 1 base, with 10 bases sitting between them. Germline V gene sequence: CDR1 SGHDT, CDR2 YYEEEE. This CDR3 contains 14 residues.

The rearrangement uses TRBV28 and TRBJ1-3; weak D call: TRBD1 (5 bases). Germline V lookup: CDR1 MDHEN, CDR2 SYDVKM. This CDR3 is built from 14 residues. Trimming left V 5 bases short and J 6 bases short, with 14 bases between. The CDR3 DNA reads as TGTGCCAGCAGTGGGCCGGGACGCGAAAACACCATATATTTT. Translating gives CASSGPGRENTIYF. The complete variable domain, with remaining parts taken from reference TRBV28 and TRBJ1-3, reads DVKVTQSSRYLVKRTGEKVFLECVQDMDHENMFWYRQDPGLGLRLIYFSYDVKMKEKGDIPEGYSVSREKKERFSLILESASTNQTSMYLCASSGPGRENTIYFGEGSWLTVV.

J is TRBJ2-7 and V is TRBV5-3, with a tentative D call TRBD1 (6 bases). TRBV5-3 is an ORF, and what it does is uncertain. The CDR3 runs 13 residues. The germline V and J ends were trimmed by 1 base and 7 bases, with 12 bases remaining between them. CDR3 bases: TGTGCCAGAAGCTTGCAGGGGCGCAGTGAGCAGTACTTC. Translated: CARSLQGRSEQYF.

V is TRBV4-1 and J is TRBJ2-5, with D uncertain. Germline V CDR1 and CDR2: MGHRA, YSYEKL. The CDR3 is 16 amino acids. V was clipped by 1 base and J by 4 bases, with 16 bases between them. DNA for the CDR3: TGCGCCAGCAGCCAAGGACCCAACAGAGAAAGAGAGACCCAGTACTTC. This codes for CASSQGPNRERETQYF.

J is TRBJ1-1 and V is TRBV18; TRBD1 might be the D (6 bases). The CDR3 runs to 13 residues. Trimming removed 5 bases at V and 12 bases at J, with 19 bases between. Germline CDR1 KGHSH, CDR2 LQKENI. The CDR3 loop is CASSGGPSFSTFF. CDR3 nucleotides: TGTGCCAGCTCAGGGGGCCCGTCGTTCAGTACTTTCTTT. The full variable domain, its missing parts supplied by reference TRBV18 and TRBJ1-1, is NAGVMQNPRHLVRRRGQEARLRCSPMKGHSHVYWYRQLPEEGLKFMVYLQKENIIDESGMPKERFSAEFPKEGPSILRIQQVVRGDSAAYFCASSGGPSFSTFFGQGTRLTVV.

V and J are TRBV7-2 and TRBJ1-3; TRBD1 aligns across 8 bases. This CDR3 has 16 residues. Germline trimming cut 5 bases from V and 1 base from J; bases unmatched to any gene: 7. The germline gives CDR1 SGHTA, CDR2 FQGNSA. As DNA, the CDR3 is TGTGCCAGCAGCCCTGGACAGGGTTGGTCTGGAAACACCATATATTTT. Amino acids: CASSPGQGWSGNTIYF.

The table lists this clone with a count of one. This chain links TRBV28 with TRBJ2-7; tentatively, D is TRBD2 (7 bases). Trimming took 1 base from V and 0 from J, leaving 16 bases between them. The CDR3 runs 17 residues. Germline CDR1 is MDHEN and CDR2 is SYDVKM. The CDR3 DNA reads TGTGCCAGCAGTTTATTCCGTCCAGCGGGACACTCCTACGAGCAGTACTTC. Its translation is CASSLFRPAGHSYEQYF.

Notes on this clone: The sample has other DNA sequences that encode this CDR3 too. The chain is built from TRBV5-1 and TRBJ2-1; 14 bases fit TRBD2. V was clipped by 4 bases and J by 8 bases; unmatched bases: 5. The germline gives CDR1 SGHRS, CDR2 YFSETQ. The CDR3 totals 15 residues. This CDR3 is CASSLGLAGVDEQFF. Here the CDR3 DNA reads TGCGCCAGCAGCCTGGGACTAGCGGGAGTAGATGAGCAGTTCTTC.

This chain connects TRBV18 to TRBJ2-7, with a weak D call TRBD1 (6 bases). This CDR3 has 12 amino acids. Germline V CDR1 and CDR2: KGHSH, LQKENI. The V and J ends lost 4 bases and 6 bases respectively, with 10 bases between them. CDR3 coding DNA: TGTGCCAGCTCACTACAGGGACCCGAGCAGTACTTC. It is translated as CASSLQGPEQYF.

The chain carries TRBV6-4 and TRBJ1-3, with TRBD1 as a possible D gene (5 bases). V was trimmed by 3 bases and J by 4 bases, leaving 13 bases between them. The CDR3 extends over 15 amino acids. Germline CDR1 is MRHNA and CDR2 is SNTAGT. CDR3 amino acids: CASSEGDRVGNTIYF. CDR3 DNA: TGTGCCAGCAGTGAGGGCGACAGAGTCGGAAACACCATATATTTT.

CDR3 in DNA: TGTGCCAGCAGGGATGAGGGAGATACGCAGTATTTT. It translates to CASRDEGDTQYF. This chain connects TRBV7-9 to TRBJ2-3, with a weak D call TRBD2 (5 bases). The CDR3 contains 12 residues. The V and J ends lost 6 bases and 5 bases respectively, with 9 bases between them. CDR1 and CDR2 (germline): SEHNR, FQNEAQ (reference sequence).

V is TRBV27 and J is TRBJ2-7, with unresolved D. This CDR3 has 13 amino acids. V shed 2 bases and J shed 5 bases, with 10 bases lying between them. CDR1 MNHEY and CDR2 SMNVEV come from the germline V gene (reference sequence). In DNA, the CDR3 is TGTGCCAGCAGTTTACGACCGGCCCACGAGCAGTACTTC. Amino acids: CASSLRPAHEQYF.

V and J are TRBV15 and TRBJ2-1; D may be TRBD2 (6 bases). Germline V CDR1 and CDR2: LNHNV, YYDKDF (reference sequence). This CDR3 spans 14 amino acids. V lost 4 bases and J 9 bases, leaving 16 bases between the germline ends. The CDR3 here is CATSKLREEGEQFF. The DNA of the CDR3 is TGTGCCACCAGCAAACTTCGAGAGGAGGGTGAGCAGTTCTTC.

The chain carries TRBV7-2 and TRBJ1-1; perhaps TRBD1 as D (5 bases). The CDR3 is 15 amino acids. The ends were cut back, 1 base at V and 4 bases at J, with 13 bases in the middle. CDR1 is SGHTA, CDR2 FQGNSA, per germline. CDR3 nucleotide sequence: TGTGCCAGCAGCTTAGGAGGGGTTGCGGCCACTGAAGCTTTCTTT. Translated, it gives CASSLGGVAATEAFF.

The rearrangement joins TRBV28 to TRBJ1-4; no clear D gene. The V gene's germline CDR1 is MDHEN and CDR2 SYDVKM. The germline V and J ends were trimmed by 7 bases and 6 bases, with 3 bases remaining between them. There are 10 residues in the CDR3. The DNA for the CDR3 is TGTGCCAGCAAGGATGAAAAACTGTTTTTT. Translating gives CASKDEKLFF.

This clone has a single count. This sample also contains other DNA sequences that code for the same CDR3. This chain joins TRBV28 and TRBJ2-7, with D unresolved. The V gene lost 6 bases and the J gene lost 1 base, with 10 bases spanning the gap. CDR1 MDHEN and CDR2 SYDVKM come from the germline V gene. This CDR3 spans 13 amino acids. The CDR3 loop is CASSRGGSYEQYF. The CDR3 DNA sequence: TGTGCCAGCAGCCGCGGTGGGTCCTACGAGCAGTACTTC.

The rearrangement joins TRBV6-4 to TRBJ2-1; 11 nucleotides match TRBD1. CDR1 is MRHNA and CDR2 is SNTAGT in the germline V gene. J was trimmed by 6 bases and V by 6 bases; bases with no gene match: 4. The CDR3 runs 14 residues. The CDR3 DNA reads TGTGCCAGCAGCGGGACAGGGGGTTCCAATGAGCAGTTCTTC. Protein: CASSGTGGSNEQFF.

V usage is TRBV2 and J usage is TRBJ1-5; 7 bases are shared with TRBD1. The J segment lost 4 bases and the V segment lost 5 bases, leaving 5 bases of the junction unmatched. Germline V gives CDR1 SNHLY, CDR2 FYNNEI. CDR3 length equals 14 residues. Here the CDR3 reads CASSSHRGNQPQHF. CDR3 coding DNA: TGTGCCAGCAGTTCCCACAGGGGTAATCAGCCCCAGCATTTT. The whole variable domain, remainder taken from reference TRBV2 and TRBJ1-5, is EPEVTQTPSHQVTQMGQEVILRCVPISNHLYFYWYRQILGQKVEFLVSFYNNEISEKSEIFDDQFSVERPDGSNFTLKIRSTKLEDSAMYFCASSSHRGNQPQHFGDGTRLSIL.

Worth noting for this clone: This sample includes further DNA sequences coding for the same CDR3. The gene calls are TRBV6-5 and TRBJ2-3; D call uncertain. V was clipped by 3 bases and J by 1 base, with 5 bases between them. The CDR3 runs to 13 residues. CDR1 and CDR2 from the germline V gene are MNHEY and SVGAGI. This CDR3 is CASSYRGTDTQYF. The CDR3 nucleotides are TGTGCCAGCAGTTATAGGGGCACAGATACGCAGTATTTT.

This rearrangement joins TRBV7-9 to TRBJ2-7, with 9 nucleotides matching TRBD1. V dropped 5 bases and J dropped 4; count of bases not matched to a gene: 6. Germline CDR1 and CDR2: SEHNR and FQNEAQ (reference sequence). There are 14 residues in the CDR3. CDR3 protein: CASSLGQGQYEQYF. CDR3 in DNA: TGTGCCAGCAGCCTAGGACAGGGGCAGTACGAGCAGTACTTC.

This chain joins TRBV6-1 and TRBJ1-4; D unresolved. The length of the CDR3 is 14 residues. V lost 4 bases, J lost 8 bases, and 14 bases lay in between. CDR1 is MNHNS, CDR2 SASEGT, per germline. The CDR3 sequence: CASSGALRSEKLFF. The CDR3 DNA is TGTGCCAGCAGTGGTGCGTTGAGATCGGAAAAACTGTTTTTT.

The genes are TRBV19 and TRBJ1-1; TRBD1 matches 10 bases. Germline CDR1 reads LNHDA; CDR2 reads SQIVND (reference sequence). This CDR3 comprises 16 residues. V lost 6 bases and J lost 2; bases outside the gene matches: 9. The CDR3 coding sequence is TGTGCCAGTAGGGCCCCGGGACAGGGGTATAACACTGAAGCTTTCTTT. Translated: CASRAPGQGYNTEAFF.